The present entry profiles one T cell receptor (beta chain) with its context. Its target is not known. The germline V gene has CDR1 SGHRS and CDR2 YFSETQ. The germline V and J ends were trimmed by 6 bases and 1 base, with 10 bases remaining between them. CDR3 length: 13 amino acids. This record belongs to a study of T cell responses to AZD1222 COVID-19 vaccine. Produced via immunoSEQ multiplex PCR; TCRdb's table is partial and in-frame only. The sample records around 120,000 clones, about 90% being singletons. Notes on the study in general: Vaccine-related CD4 TCRs covered spike, predominating at 160-218 and 743-854.

This TCR was sampled from an adult in good health. Sequencing used peripheral blood, obtained on day 0 of AZD1222 vaccination. The V gene is TRBV5-1, the J gene TRBJ1-1; a possible D gene is TRBD1 (5 bases). The CDR3 DNA reads TGCGCCAGCACCCCGACAGAGAACACTGAAGCTTTCTTT. Translation: CASTPTENTEAFF. Drawing the rest from reference TRBV5-1 and TRBJ1-1, the complete variable domain is KAGVTQTPRYLIKTRGQQVTLSCSPISGHRSVSWYQQTPGQGLQFLFEYFSETQRNKGNFPGRFSGRQFSNSRSEMNVSTLELGDSALYLCASTPTENTEAFFGQGTRLTVV.